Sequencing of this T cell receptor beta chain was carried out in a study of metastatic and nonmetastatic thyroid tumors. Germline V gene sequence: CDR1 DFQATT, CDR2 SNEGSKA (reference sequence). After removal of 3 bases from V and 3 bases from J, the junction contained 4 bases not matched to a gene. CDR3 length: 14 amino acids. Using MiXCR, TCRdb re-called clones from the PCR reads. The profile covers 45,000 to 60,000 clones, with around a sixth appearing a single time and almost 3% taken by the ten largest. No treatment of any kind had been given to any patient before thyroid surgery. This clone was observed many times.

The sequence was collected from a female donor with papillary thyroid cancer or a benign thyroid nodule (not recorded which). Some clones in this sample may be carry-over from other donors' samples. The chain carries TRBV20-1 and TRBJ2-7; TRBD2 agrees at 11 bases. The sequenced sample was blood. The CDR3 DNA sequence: TGCAGTGCTAGGGCTAGCGGGAGGAACTACGAGCAGTACTTC. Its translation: CSARASGRNYEQYF.